A selection of T cell receptor beta chains follows, all from one sample in a study of cytomegalovirus exposure and HLA in healthy donors. Using immunoSEQ multiplex PCR, the repertoire was profiled, and TCRdb retains in-frame clones only, with some absent. The sample records roughly 100,000 clones, around 80% being singletons. Sequencing was carried out using PBMCs. The receptor set was obtained from a woman aged 45-59 years in good health and CMV-seropositive. The CDR3 runs from the conserved cysteine through the conserved F or W. A D gene is named only where the DNA matches it firmly. Size is stated for part of the rows, as once, few or many counts, or as a class when the clone is expanded.

D	V	size	J	CDR3	DNA
TRBD1	TRBV29-1	-	TRBJ1-2	CSVEDHRDSYGYTF	TGCAGCGTTGAAGATCATAGGGACAGCTATGGCTACACCTTC
-	TRBV9	-	TRBJ1-1	CASSVEPQENTEAFF	TGTGCCAGCAGCGTCGAACCCCAGGAGAACACTGAAGCTTTCTTT
TRBD1	TRBV30	-	TRBJ1-1	CAWSLAGGKTEAFF	TGTGCCTGGAGCCTGGCAGGGGGGAAAACTGAAGCTTTCTTT
-	TRBV6-5	-	TRBJ1-1	CASSSQGNTEAFF	TGTGCCAGCAGTTCACAGGGAAACACTGAAGCTTTCTTT
-	TRBV7-2	-	TRBJ1-2	CASSLGGQGRLNGYTF	TGTGCCAGCAGCTTAGGGGGTCAGGGGCGTCTAAATGGCTACACCTTC
-	TRBV27	-	TRBJ1-2	CASSHRATNYGYTF	TGTGCCAGCAGCCACAGAGCTACTAACTATGGCTACACCTTC
TRBD2	TRBV7-2	-	TRBJ2-2	CASSHGLAGGPTGELFF	TGTGCCAGCAGCCACGGTCTAGCGGGGGGACCAACCGGGGAGCTGTTTTTT
-	TRBV21-1	few	TRBJ2-1	CASSKALRGNHNEQFF	TGTGCCAGCAGCAAAGCGCTACGGGGAAATCACAATGAGCAGTTCTTC
TRBD1	TRBV19	-	TRBJ1-4	CASKRFGTGGEKLFF	TGTGCCAGTAAGAGGTTCGGGACAGGGGGCGAAAAACTGTTTTTT
-	TRBV5-4	-	TRBJ2-2	CASSELGRSNTGELFF	TGTGCCAGCAGCGAACTAGGACGGTCGAACACCGGGGAGCTGTTTTTT
TRBD2	TRBV5-1	-	TRBJ2-3	CASSWTSGEATDTQYF	TGCGCCAGCAGCTGGACTAGCGGGGAGGCCACAGATACGCAGTATTTT
TRBD2	TRBV7-6	-	TRBJ2-1	CASSFPTSGVSNEQFF	TGTGCCAGCAGCTTCCCGACTAGCGGGGTTTCGAATGAGCAGTTCTTC
TRBD1	TRBV5-1	-	TRBJ2-5	CASSTGVETQYF	TGCGCCAGCAGCACAGGGGTGGAGACCCAGTACTTC
TRBD1	TRBV10-3	-	TRBJ1-1	CASSELGQGNTEAFF	TGTGCCAGCAGTGAATTGGGACAGGGAAACACTGAAGCTTTCTTT
TRBD2	TRBV5-1	-	TRBJ2-1	CASSLAHAGGGYNEQFF	TGCGCCAGCAGCTTGGCCCATGCGGGGGGCGGCTACAATGAGCAGTTCTTC
-	TRBV10-2	-	TRBJ1-2	CASSQDSLGIGYTF	TGCGCCAGCAGCCAGGACTCCTTGGGCATCGGCTACACCTTC
-	TRBV11-2	few	TRBJ1-2	CASSLSEGGYTF	TGTGCCAGCAGCTTATCGGAGGGGGGCTACACCTTC
-	TRBV7-2	-	TRBJ1-5	CASSLSYTQPQHF	TGTGCCAGCAGCTTATCGTACACTCAGCCCCAGCATTTT
TRBD1	TRBV4-1	-	TRBJ1-4	CASSRRQGTNEKLFF	TGCGCCAGCAGCAGACGACAGGGGACGAATGAAAAACTGTTTTTT
TRBD2	TRBV2	-	TRBJ2-1	CASKGSKGTSGTYRQFF	TGTGCCAGCAAGGGGTCGAAGGGGACTAGCGGGACTTACAGACAGTTCTTC
-	TRBV5-1	few	TRBJ2-7	CASSLAPAYEQYF	TGCGCCAGCAGCTTGGCCCCAGCCTACGAGCAGTACTTC
-	TRBV9	-	TRBJ1-6	CASSVGRGSPLHF	TGTGCCAGCAGCGTGGGCAGGGGTTCACCCCTCCACTTT
TRBD1	TRBV10-3	few	TRBJ1-5	CAISESDRGSDQPQHF	TGTGCCATCAGTGAGTCTGACAGGGGTTCCGATCAGCCCCAGCATTTT
-	TRBV28	-	TRBJ1-2	CASRGGGRNYGYTF	TGTGCCAGCAGGGGAGGGGGGAGGAACTATGGCTACACCTTC
TRBD1	TRBV11-3	-	TRBJ2-3	CASSSRTGSSLGTDTQYF	TGTGCCAGCAGCTCTAGGACAGGGTCCTCCTTAGGCACAGATACGCAGTATTTT
-	TRBV28	-	TRBJ1-3	CASRSYKGIHSGNTIYF	TGTGCCAGCAGGAGTTATAAGGGGATACACTCTGGAAACACCATATATTTT
-	TRBV4-3	-	TRBJ2-2	CASSQEEGSRTANTGELFF	TGCGCCAGCAGCCAAGAGGAGGGGTCGAGGACCGCGAACACCGGGGAGCTGTTTTTT
TRBD1	TRBV7-9	-	TRBJ2-7	CASRSGTGATYEQYF	TGTGCCAGCAGGTCCGGGACAGGAGCTACCTACGAGCAGTACTTC
-	TRBV12-5	-	TRBJ1-1	CASGRGDEAFF	TGTGCTAGTGGCCGCGGAGATGAAGCTTTCTTT
TRBD2	TRBV15	-	TRBJ2-7	CATSRDPSGGSSYEQYF	TGTGCCACCAGCAGAGATCCCTCGGGGGGATCCTCCTACGAGCAGTACTTC
TRBD2	TRBV9	-	TRBJ2-2	CASSNRLAGVNTGELFF	TGTGCCAGCAGCAACCGACTAGCGGGGGTTAACACCGGGGAGCTGTTTTTT
-	TRBV7-8	-	TRBJ1-2	CASSLGGANYGYTF	TGTGCCAGCAGCTTAGGTGGAGCTAACTATGGCTACACCTTC
TRBD1	TRBV19	-	TRBJ1-1	CASKVGTAEAFF	TGTGCCTCTAAAGTTGGGACAGCTGAAGCTTTCTTT
TRBD1	TRBV5-1	-	TRBJ2-7	CASSAGQGQVEQYF	TGCGCCAGCAGCGCCGGACAGGGGCAAGTCGAGCAGTACTTC
TRBD1	TRBV2	-	TRBJ2-2	CASSEVGTANTGELFF	TGTGCCAGCAGTGAGGTCGGGACAGCGAACACCGGGGAGCTGTTTTTT